This TCR beta chain was captured by sequencing in a study of T cells in Graves' hyperthyroidism and ophthalmopathy. The source material, RNA transcripts, was used to amplify TCR beta CDR3 regions. The HTBI primer set drove a first-round RT-PCR of the TCR CDR3. Using its own MiXCR run on the multiplex PCR reads, TCRdb lists one record per CDR3 protein. The sample has roughly 240,000 distinct CDR3 sequences; roughly 17% are singletons. The germline V gene encodes CDR1 SGHTS and CDR2 YDEGEE. The V gene lost 0 bases and the J gene lost 0 bases, with 9 bases spanning the gap. The CDR3 is 15 residues long. This clonotype was seen many times. Its antigen is currently unknown. Findings and limits, study-wide: Blood also showed most of the thyroid clonotypes that were expanded above 0.001.

The TCR was taken from a woman under 30 with Graves' ophthalmopathy. The specimen was blood. The chain has TRBV5-8 and TRBJ1-1; perhaps TRBD1 as D (6 bases). The CDR3 DNA follows: TGTGCCAGCAGCTTGGAGGGGGGGATGAACACTGAAGCTTTCTTT. It codes for CASSLEGGMNTEAFF.